This T cell receptor (beta chain) was documented in a study of OX40 agonist ivuxolimab in advanced cancers. The germline V gene encodes CDR1 SGHVS and CDR2 FNYEAQ. Deletions cut 5 bases from V and 0 bases from J, with 3 bases between. CDR3 length: 12 amino acids. Method: immunoSEQ multiplex PCR; TCRdb's copy keeps in-frame clones and lacks some. The sample comprises 28,000 or so clones, approximately 81% of which are singletons, and 20% to 25% rests with the top ten. The sequence derives from an adult with an advanced solid tumor such as melanoma, head and neck, liver or kidney cancer. J is TRBJ2-3 and V is TRBV7-6, with D unresolved. Sequenced material: CD4+ or CD8+ T cells sorted from blood, taken in a trial of the OX40 agonist ivuxolimab. The CDR3 sequence is CASSPSTDTQYF. CDR3 DNA: TGTGCCAGCAGCCCTAGCACAGATACGCAGTATTTT.